Here is one TCR beta chain with its context. These data originate in a study of shared clonotypes between healthy human individuals. The overall study: Sampling drew on donors who were a couple of women and three men aged 18 to 49.

Terminally differentiated effector memory CD45RA+ cells were excluded from the naive CD8 cells, which were CD45RO-negative and positively selected for CCR7. The donor cohort consisted entirely of Caucasian adults residing in Nashville, Tennessee. Per germline, CDR1 SEHNR and CDR2 FQNEAQ (reference sequence). V gave up 2 bases and J gave up 8 bases, with 12 bases separating them. The CDR3 contains 14 residues. The assay was carried out at the deep level. The table came from immunoSEQ multiplex PCR; TCRdb's copy has only in-frame clones and leaves some out. There are approximately 810,000 clones in the sample; approximately 92% occur only once, and more than 20% lies in the top ten.

The sequence came from a young man in good health. Sequences were obtained from naive CD8+ T cells sorted from blood. The genes are TRBV7-9 and TRBJ1-4; unclear D gene. CDR3 sequence (DNA): TGTGCCAGCAGCTTAAAAGTGGGCCGGGAAAAACTGTTTTTT. This codes for CASSLKVGREKLFF.